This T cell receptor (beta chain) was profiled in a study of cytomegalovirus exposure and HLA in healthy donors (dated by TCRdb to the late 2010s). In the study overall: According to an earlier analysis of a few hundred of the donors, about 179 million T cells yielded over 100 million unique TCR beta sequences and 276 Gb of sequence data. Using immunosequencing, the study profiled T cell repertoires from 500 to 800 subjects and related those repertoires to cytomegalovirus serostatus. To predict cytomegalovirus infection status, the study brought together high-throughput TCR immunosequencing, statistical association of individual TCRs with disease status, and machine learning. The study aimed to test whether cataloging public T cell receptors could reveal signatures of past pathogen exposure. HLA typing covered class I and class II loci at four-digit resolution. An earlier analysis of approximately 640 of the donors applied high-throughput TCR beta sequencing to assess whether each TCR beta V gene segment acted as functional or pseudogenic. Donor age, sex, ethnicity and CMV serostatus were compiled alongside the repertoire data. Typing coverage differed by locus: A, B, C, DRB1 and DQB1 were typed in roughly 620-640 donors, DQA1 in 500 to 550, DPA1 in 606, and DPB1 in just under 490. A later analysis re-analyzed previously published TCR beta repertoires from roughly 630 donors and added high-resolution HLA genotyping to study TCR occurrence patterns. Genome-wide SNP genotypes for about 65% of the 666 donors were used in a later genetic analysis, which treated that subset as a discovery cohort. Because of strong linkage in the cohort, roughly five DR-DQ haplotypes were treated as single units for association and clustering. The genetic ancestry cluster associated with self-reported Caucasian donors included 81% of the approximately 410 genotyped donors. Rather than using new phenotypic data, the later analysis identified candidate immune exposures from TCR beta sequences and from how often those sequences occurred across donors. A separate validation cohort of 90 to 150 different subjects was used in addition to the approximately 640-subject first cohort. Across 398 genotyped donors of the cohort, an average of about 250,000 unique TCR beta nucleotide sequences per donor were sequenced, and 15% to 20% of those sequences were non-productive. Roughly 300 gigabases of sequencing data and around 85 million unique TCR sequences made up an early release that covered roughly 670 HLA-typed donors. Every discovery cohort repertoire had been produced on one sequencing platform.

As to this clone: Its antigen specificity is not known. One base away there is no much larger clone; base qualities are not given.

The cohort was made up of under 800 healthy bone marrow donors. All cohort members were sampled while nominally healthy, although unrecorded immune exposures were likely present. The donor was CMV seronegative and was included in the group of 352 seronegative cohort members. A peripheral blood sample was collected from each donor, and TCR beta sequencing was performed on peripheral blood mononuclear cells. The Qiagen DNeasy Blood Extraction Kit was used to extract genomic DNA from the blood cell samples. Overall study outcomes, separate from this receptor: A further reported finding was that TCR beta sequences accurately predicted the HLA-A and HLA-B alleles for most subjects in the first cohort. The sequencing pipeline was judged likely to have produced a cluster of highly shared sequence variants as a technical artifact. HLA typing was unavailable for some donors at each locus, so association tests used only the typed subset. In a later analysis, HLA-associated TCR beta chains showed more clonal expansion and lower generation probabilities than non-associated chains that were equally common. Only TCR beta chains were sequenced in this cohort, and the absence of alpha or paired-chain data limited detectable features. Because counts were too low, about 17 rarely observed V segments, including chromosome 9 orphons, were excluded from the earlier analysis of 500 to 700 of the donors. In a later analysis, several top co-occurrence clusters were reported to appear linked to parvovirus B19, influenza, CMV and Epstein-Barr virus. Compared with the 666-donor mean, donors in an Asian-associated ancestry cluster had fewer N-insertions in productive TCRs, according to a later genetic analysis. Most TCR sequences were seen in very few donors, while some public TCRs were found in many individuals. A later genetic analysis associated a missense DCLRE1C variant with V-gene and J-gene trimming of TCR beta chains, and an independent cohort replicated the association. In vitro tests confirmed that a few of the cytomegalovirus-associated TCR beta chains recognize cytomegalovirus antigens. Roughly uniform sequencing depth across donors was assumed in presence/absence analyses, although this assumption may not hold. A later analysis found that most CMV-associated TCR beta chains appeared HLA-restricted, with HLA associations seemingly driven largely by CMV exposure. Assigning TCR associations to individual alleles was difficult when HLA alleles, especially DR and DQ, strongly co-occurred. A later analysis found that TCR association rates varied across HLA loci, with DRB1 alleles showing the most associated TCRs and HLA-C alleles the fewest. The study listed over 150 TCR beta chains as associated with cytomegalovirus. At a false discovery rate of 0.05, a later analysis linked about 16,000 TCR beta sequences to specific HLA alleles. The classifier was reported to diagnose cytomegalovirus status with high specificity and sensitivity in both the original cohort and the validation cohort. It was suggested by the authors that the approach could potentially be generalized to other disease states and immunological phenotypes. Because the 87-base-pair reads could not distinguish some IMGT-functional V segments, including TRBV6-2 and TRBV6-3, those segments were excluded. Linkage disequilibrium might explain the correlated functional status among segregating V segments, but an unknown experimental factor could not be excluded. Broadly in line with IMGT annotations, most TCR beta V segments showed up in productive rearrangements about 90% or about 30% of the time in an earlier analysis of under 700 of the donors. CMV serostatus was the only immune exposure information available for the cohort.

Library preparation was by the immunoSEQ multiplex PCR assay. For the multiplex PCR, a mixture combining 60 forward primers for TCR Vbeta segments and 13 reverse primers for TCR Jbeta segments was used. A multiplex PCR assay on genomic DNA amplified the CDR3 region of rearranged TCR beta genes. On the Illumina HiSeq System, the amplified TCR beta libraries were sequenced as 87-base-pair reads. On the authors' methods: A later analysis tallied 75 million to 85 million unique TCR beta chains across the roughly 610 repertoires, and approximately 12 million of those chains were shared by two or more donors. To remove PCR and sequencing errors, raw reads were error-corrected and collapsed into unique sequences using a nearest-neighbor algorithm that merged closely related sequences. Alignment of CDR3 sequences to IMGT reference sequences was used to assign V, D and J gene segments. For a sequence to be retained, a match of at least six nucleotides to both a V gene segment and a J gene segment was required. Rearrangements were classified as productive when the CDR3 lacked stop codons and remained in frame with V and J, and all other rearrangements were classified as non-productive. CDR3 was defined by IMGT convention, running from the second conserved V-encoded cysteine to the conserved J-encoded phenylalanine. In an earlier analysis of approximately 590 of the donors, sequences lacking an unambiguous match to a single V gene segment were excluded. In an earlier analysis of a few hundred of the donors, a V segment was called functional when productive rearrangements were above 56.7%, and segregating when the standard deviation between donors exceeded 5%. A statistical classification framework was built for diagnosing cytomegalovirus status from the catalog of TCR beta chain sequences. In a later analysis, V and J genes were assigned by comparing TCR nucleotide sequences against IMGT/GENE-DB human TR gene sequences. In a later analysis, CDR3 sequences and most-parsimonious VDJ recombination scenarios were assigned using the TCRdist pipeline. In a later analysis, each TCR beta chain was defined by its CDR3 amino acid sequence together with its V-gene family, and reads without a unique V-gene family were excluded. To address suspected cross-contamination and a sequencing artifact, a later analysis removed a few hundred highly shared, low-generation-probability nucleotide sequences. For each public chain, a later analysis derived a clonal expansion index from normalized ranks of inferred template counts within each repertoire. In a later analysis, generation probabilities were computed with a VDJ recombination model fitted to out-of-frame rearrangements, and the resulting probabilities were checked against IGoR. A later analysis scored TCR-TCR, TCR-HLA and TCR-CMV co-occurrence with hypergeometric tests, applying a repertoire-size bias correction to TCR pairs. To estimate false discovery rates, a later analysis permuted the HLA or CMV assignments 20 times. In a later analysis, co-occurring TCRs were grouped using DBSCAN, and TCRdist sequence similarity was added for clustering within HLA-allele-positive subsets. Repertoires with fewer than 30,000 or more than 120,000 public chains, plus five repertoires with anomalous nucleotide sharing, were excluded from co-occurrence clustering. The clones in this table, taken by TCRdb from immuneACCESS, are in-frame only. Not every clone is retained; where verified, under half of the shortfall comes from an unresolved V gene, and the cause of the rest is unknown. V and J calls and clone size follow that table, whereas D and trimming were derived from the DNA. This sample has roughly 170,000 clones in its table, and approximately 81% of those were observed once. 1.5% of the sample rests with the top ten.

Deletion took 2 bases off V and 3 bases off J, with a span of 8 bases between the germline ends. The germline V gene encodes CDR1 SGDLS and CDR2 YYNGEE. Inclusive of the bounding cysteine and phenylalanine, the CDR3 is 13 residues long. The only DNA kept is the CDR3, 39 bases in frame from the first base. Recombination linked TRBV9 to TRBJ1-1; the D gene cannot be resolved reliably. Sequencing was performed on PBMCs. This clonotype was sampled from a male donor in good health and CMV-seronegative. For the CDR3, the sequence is CASSVGEYTEAFF. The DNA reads TGTGCCAGCAGCGTCGGTGAATACACTGAAGCTTTCTTT.